The 4 T cell receptor beta chains presented below share a single source sample, sequenced in a study of CD8 T cells in ankylosing spondylitis. Study-level results: Blood from ankylosing spondylitis patients appeared to carry a characteristic roughly 8-variant TCR beta motif.

Their antigen targets remain unknown. TCRdb reprocessed the 5' RACE reads via MiXCR and lists one record per CDR3 protein. This table has 500,000 to 550,000 distinct CDR3 sequences, 10% to 15% appearing once. Sequencing was carried out using blood, either unsorted or a sorted T cell fraction (not recorded which). All receptors come from a male donor with ankylosing spondylitis.

The rearrangement joins TRBV4-2 to TRBJ2-1; TRBD2 matches 8 bases. The CDR3 totals 16 residues. Germline V CDR1 and CDR2: LGHNA, YNFKEQ. With V trimmed by 2 bases and J by 8 bases, 11 bases remained unmatched. The CDR3: CASSQNPGGNGDEQFF. DNA for the CDR3: TGTGCCAGCAGCCAAAACCCGGGGGGGAATGGCGATGAGCAGTTCTTC.

This clonotype was detected once. The rearrangement joins TRBV10-2 to TRBJ2-7; D assignment may be TRBD1 or TRBD2 (5 bases each). V gave up 6 bases and J gave up 6 bases, with 18 bases separating them. CDR1 is WSHSY and CDR2 is SAAADI in the germline V gene. CDR3 size: 14 residues. The CDR3, as DNA: TGCGCCAGCAGGCGACAGCTCCTTGGGACCGAGCAGTACTTC. This encodes CASRRQLLGTEQYF.

The V and J genes are TRBV5-1 and TRBJ2-7; 7 bases map to TRBD2. Per the germline V gene, CDR1 is SGHRS and CDR2 is YFSETQ. The CDR3 extends over 14 amino acids. V dropped 5 bases and J dropped 5; count of bases not matched to a gene: 10. The CDR3 DNA reads TGCGCCAGCAGACCTTCTAGCGGTAACCACGAGCAGTACTTC. This gives the protein CASRPSSGNHEQYF.

This clonotype was counted only a few times. This chain connects TRBV28 to TRBJ2-5; 13 nucleotides line up with TRBD2. Germline V CDR1 and CDR2: MDHEN, SYDVKM. V lost 5 bases and J lost 2; bases outside the gene matches: 8. CDR3 length equals 17 residues. The CDR3 sequence: CASSPGTSGAPQETQYF. The CDR3 DNA reads TGTGCCAGCAGTCCAGGGACTAGCGGGGCTCCTCAAGAGACCCAGTACTTC.